The clone carrying this TCR beta chain was observed a few times. The antigen is unknown. The data derive from a study of OX40 agonist ivuxolimab in advanced cancers. Germline-derived CDR1 and CDR2 are MNHEY and SMNVEV (reference sequence). CDR3 length: 17 residues. V lost 2 bases and J 3 bases, leaving 14 bases between the germline ends. Sequenced by immunoSEQ multiplex PCR; TCRdb stores in-frame clones only, minus some. The sample comprises 31,000 or so clones, approximately 90% of which are singletons, and around 33% rests with the top ten. If patients had autoimmune disease history or systemic immunosuppression, they were excluded. Findings of the study overall: At doses 0.1 to 3.0 mg/kg, CD4+ and CD8+ clones expanded.

The chain couples TRBV27 to TRBJ2-6; D uncertain. The receptor's source is an adult with an advanced solid tumor such as melanoma, head and neck, liver or kidney cancer. Here the sequenced sample was CD4+ or CD8+ T cells sorted from blood, taken in a trial of the OX40 agonist ivuxolimab. DNA of the CDR3: TGTGCCAGCAGTTTAAGATACAGCCTGGATGGGGCCAACGTCCTGACTTTC. Its protein product is CASSLRYSLDGANVLTF.